A selection of T cell receptor beta chains follows, all from one sample in a study of T cell repertoires in cytomegalovirus infection. TCRdb itself ran the reads through MiXCR, one entry per CDR3 protein. The repertoire has about 190,000 distinct CDR3 sequences, approximately 9.7% of them found once; the top ten carry around 4.4%. Sequenced material: PBMCs. These receptor sequences come from a human donor in good health (CMV status not recorded). Some clones in this sample may be carry-over from other donors' samples. Each CDR3 is given with its conserved first and last residue. Each record gives: V gene, D gene, J gene, clone size, CDR3 protein, CDR3 DNA. A D gene is named only where the DNA matches it firmly. The size of a clone is reported for some rows only, either as once, few or many, or as a class for expanded clones.

TRBV27	TRBD1	TRBJ2-3	many	CASSLTGTGSYTQYF	TGTGCCAGCAGTTTAACCGGGACAGGGTCCTATACGCAGTATTTT
TRBV5-6	.	TRBJ1-6	.	CASSPAGGGYSPLHF	TGTGCCAGCAGCCCGGCTGGAGGGGGATATTCACCCCTCCACTTT
TRBV19	.	TRBJ1-1	.	CASSDWQGTEAFF	TGTGCCAGTAGTGATTGGCAGGGCACTGAAGCTTTCTTT
TRBV28	.	TRBJ1-5	few	CASSFYQGIGQPQHF	TGTGCCAGCAGTTTTTATCAGGGTATAGGTCAGCCCCAGCATTTT
TRBV7-3	TRBD2	TRBJ2-7	.	CASSSKTSGRDEQYF	TGTGCCAGCAGCTCGAAGACTAGCGGGCGCGACGAGCAGTACTTC
TRBV28	.	TRBJ2-3	.	CASSSIADTQYF	TGTGCCAGCAGTTCTATAGCAGATACGCAGTATTTT
TRBV14	.	TRBJ1-1	.	CASSQVAGAEAFF	TGTGCCAGCAGCCAAGTCGCCGGGGCTGAAGCTTTCTTT
TRBV20-1	.	TRBJ1-1	few	CSATDSPNTEAFF	TGCAGTGCTACAGACAGCCCGAACACTGAAGCTTTCTTT
TRBV3-1	.	TRBJ1-1	.	CASSRPGTSHEAFF	TGTGCCAGCAGCCGACCAGGGACTTCGCACGAAGCTTTCTTT
TRBV10-3	.	TRBJ2-1	.	CAISAMASADNEQFF	TGTGCCATCAGTGCTATGGCTAGCGCGGACAATGAGCAGTTCTTC
TRBV7-9	.	TRBJ2-7	many	CASNANSVSYEQYF	TGTGCCAGCAACGCTAATTCAGTCTCCTACGAGCAGTACTTC
TRBV20-1	.	TRBJ1-3	few	CSAREMGTSGNTIYF	TGCAGTGCTAGAGAGATGGGGACCTCTGGAAACACCATATATTTT
TRBV7-8	TRBD1	TRBJ2-4	many	CASSPDRVLAKNIQYF	TGTGCCAGCAGCCCAGACAGGGTCCTAGCCAAAAACATTCAGTACTTC
TRBV4-3	TRBD2	TRBJ2-3	many	CASSQERVAGDRNTQYF	TGCGCCAGCAGCCAAGAACGGGTGGCGGGAGATCGGAATACGCAGTATTTT
TRBV19	.	TRBJ2-5	.	CASSSRRGPMETQYF	TGTGCCAGTAGCTCCCGCCGGGGACCCATGGAGACCCAGTACTTC
TRBV12-3/TRBV12-4	.	TRBJ2-7	many	CASSPQLTSEQYF	TGTGCCAGCAGTCCCCAATTAACCTCCGAGCAGTACTTC
TRBV3-1	TRBD1	TRBJ2-7	.	CASSQDWGQGNHEQYF	TGTGCCAGCAGCCAAGATTGGGGACAGGGTAACCACGAGCAGTACTTC
TRBV5-6	.	TRBJ1-2	.	CASNPQRGGYTF	TGTGCCAGCAACCCACAACGGGGTGGCTACACCTTC
TRBV20-1	.	TRBJ1-2	few	CSARARDGDLYGYTF	TGCAGTGCTAGAGCCAGGGACGGAGACCTCTATGGCTACACCTTC
TRBV6-1	.	TRBJ2-3	many	CASRDDHSNTQYF	TGTGCCAGCAGGGACGACCACTCAAATACGCAGTATTTT
TRBV7-6	.	TRBJ1-6	.	CASSFDDNSPLHF	TGTGCCAGCAGCTTCGACGATAATTCACCCCTCCACTTT
TRBV7-2	.	TRBJ2-1	many	CASSPDTATYNEQFF	TGTGCCAGCAGCCCAGACACAGCCACCTACAATGAGCAGTTCTTC
TRBV7-2	.	TRBJ1-4	many	CASSLAGGGVTNEKLFF	TGTGCCAGCAGCTTAGCGGGCGGGGGTGTCACTAATGAAAAACTGTTTTTT
TRBV7-8	TRBD2	TRBJ2-4	many	CASSLISSGGVAKNIQYF	TGTGCCAGCAGCCTAATCTCCAGCGGGGGGGTAGCCAAAAACATTCAGTACTTC
TRBV27	TRBD2	TRBJ2-2	few	CASRPAGGEDTGELFF	TGTGCCAGCAGGCCCGCCGGGGGGGAAGACACCGGGGAGCTGTTTTTT
TRBV6-2/TRBV6-3	.	TRBJ2-1	few	CASSRAGNNEQFF	TGTGCCAGCAGTCGGGCAGGGAACAATGAGCAGTTCTTC
TRBV12-3/TRBV12-4	TRBD2	TRBJ2-5	many	CASRQAGGVETQYF	TGTGCCAGCCGCCAAGCGGGGGGAGTTGAGACCCAGTACTTC
TRBV5-1	.	TRBJ1-6	few	CASSLAEDNSPLHF	TGCGCCAGCAGCCTGGCGGAAGATAATTCACCCCTCCACTTT
TRBV28	TRBD1	TRBJ1-5	many	CASSGGTGMATHHF	TGTGCCAGCAGTGGAGGGACAGGGATGGCTACTCATCATTTT
TRBV20-1	.	TRBJ2-5	many	CSARDVRGETQYF	TGCAGTGCTAGAGATGTGAGGGGAGAGACCCAGTACTTC
TRBV5-1	TRBD2	TRBJ2-1	few	CASSLRSGTSGINEQFF	TGCGCCAGCAGCTTGAGATCCGGGACTAGCGGGATTAATGAGCAGTTCTTC
TRBV11-2	.	TRBJ1-1	.	CASSLEARPAGNTEAFF	TGTGCCAGCAGCTTAGAGGCGCGGCCGGCCGGGAACACTGAAGCTTTCTTT
TRBV2	.	TRBJ2-2	.	CASTSQGNTGELFF	TGTGCCAGCACCTCACAGGGGAACACCGGGGAGCTGTTTTTT
TRBV7-6	.	TRBJ2-7	many	CASSLGAPWSGRGYEQYF	TGTGCCAGCAGCTTAGGGGCCCCATGGAGCGGCAGGGGCTACGAGCAGTACTTC
TRBV11-2	.	TRBJ2-2	.	CASNPRGAHNTGELFF	TGTGCCAGCAACCCCCGGGGGGCACATAACACCGGGGAGCTGTTTTTT
TRBV29-1	TRBD2	TRBJ2-1	few	CSVPPRRTSGFYNEQFF	TGCAGCGTTCCCCCCCGAAGGACTAGCGGATTTTACAATGAGCAGTTCTTC
TRBV7-8	TRBD2	TRBJ2-4	few	CASLEAGAGNIQYF	TGTGCCAGCTTGGAAGCGGGAGCAGGAAACATTCAGTACTTC
TRBV6-1	.	TRBJ1-2	.	CASSRTENYGYTF	TGTGCCAGCAGTCGGACAGAGAACTATGGCTACACCTTC